The rows below give T cell receptor beta chains drawn from one sample of a study of shared clonotypes between healthy human individuals. TCRdb's table, derived via immunoSEQ multiplex PCR, lists solely in-frame clones and lacks some. The sample consists of about 450,000 clones, roughly 78% of them appearing once. Sample: PBMCs. The receptors were gathered from a woman in her thirties or forties in good health. Some clones in this sample may be carry-over from other donors' samples. Both conserved end residues are part of each CDR3. A D gene is named only where the DNA matches it firmly. The listing skips clone size in some rows; elsewhere it reads once, few, many or a size class.

v_gene	abundance	d_gene	len	j_gene	CDR3aa	CDR3nt
TRBV11-3	NA	NA	15	TRBJ2-1	CASSAGLISYNEQFF	TGTGCCAGCAGCGCGGGACTTATCTCCTACAATGAGCAGTTCTTC
TRBV25-1	NA	TRBD2	17	TRBJ2-1	CASSDIKGLAGNNEQFF	TGTGCCAGCAGCGACATAAAGGGACTAGCGGGCAACAATGAGCAGTTCTTC
TRBV29-1	NA	TRBD1	13	TRBJ2-3	CSARQGGTDTQYF	TGCAGCGCTCGACAGGGGGGCACAGATACGCAGTATTTT
TRBV10-3	NA	NA	15	TRBJ1-1	CAIRGGDQGSAEAFF	TGTGCCATCAGGGGAGGGGACCAGGGGAGCGCTGAAGCTTTCTTT
TRBV5-1	NA	NA	11	TRBJ1-1	CASSLGGEAFF	TGCGCCAGCAGCTTGGGGGGCGAAGCTTTCTTT
TRBV18	NA	NA	12	TRBJ1-1	CASRWRNTEAFF	TGTGCCAGCCGATGGAGGAACACTGAAGCTTTCTTT
TRBV29-1	few	NA	13	TRBJ2-1	CSVSSFQDNEQFF	TGCAGCGTTTCTTCGTTCCAGGACAATGAGCAGTTCTTC
TRBV27	NA	NA	14	TRBJ2-3	CATSFSASTDTQYF	TGTGCCACCAGTTTTTCAGCTAGCACAGATACGCAGTATTTT
TRBV2	NA	TRBD1	14	TRBJ1-4	CASSANRGDEKLFF	TGTGCCAGCAGTGCAAACAGGGGGGATGAAAAACTGTTTTTT
TRBV18	few	TRBD2	14	TRBJ2-3	CASSRSGNTDTQYF	TGTGCCAGCTCACGTAGCGGGAACACAGATACGCAGTATTTT
TRBV28	NA	NA	14	TRBJ1-4	CASSLFGENEKLFF	TGTGCCAGCAGTTTATTCGGGGAGAATGAAAAACTGTTTTTT
TRBV28	NA	NA	13	TRBJ2-3	CASSFPSTDTQYF	TGTGCCAGCAGTTTCCCCAGCACAGATACGCAGTATTTT
TRBV5-1	many	TRBD1	15	TRBJ1-1	CASSGTESWSTEAFF	TGCGCCAGTTCGGGGACAGAATCGTGGAGCACTGAAGCTTTCTTT
TRBV4-1	many	NA	14	TRBJ2-7	CASSLMTGPYEQYF	TGCGCCAGCAGCTTAATGACAGGTCCCTACGAGCAGTACTTC
TRBV28	NA	NA	16	TRBJ2-2	CASSFEGPPTTGELFF	TGTGCCAGCAGTTTCGAGGGCCCTCCTACCACCGGGGAGCTGTTTTTT
TRBV19	once	TRBD2	15	TRBJ2-1	CASSIGSSGYNEQFF	TGTGCCAGTAGTATAGGGTCTAGCGGTTACAATGAGCAGTTCTTC
TRBV28	NA	NA	13	TRBJ2-7	CASTLRRGHEQYF	TGTGCCAGCACCTTGCGCAGGGGCCACGAGCAGTACTTC
TRBV7-8	NA	NA	15	TRBJ1-1	CASSLEGWRYTEAFF	TGTGCCAGCAGCTTAGAAGGCTGGCGGTACACTGAAGCTTTCTTT
TRBV7-8	NA	TRBD2	17	TRBJ2-1	CASSLGLARDSYNEQFF	TGTGCCAGCAGCTTAGGACTAGCCAGGGACTCCTACAATGAGCAGTTCTTC
TRBV5-6	NA	NA	12	TRBJ2-3	CASSFLRDTQYF	TGTGCCAGCAGCTTCTTGAGGGATACGCAGTATTTT
TRBV18	NA	NA	14	TRBJ2-7	CASSLGDTSYEQYF	TGTGCCAGCTCACTAGGGGACACCTCCTACGAGCAGTACTTC
TRBV28	NA	TRBD2	17	TRBJ2-1	CASHGFLSGISYNEQFF	TGTGCCAGTCACGGCTTCCTTAGCGGGATATCCTACAATGAGCAGTTCTTC
TRBV6-5	NA	TRBD1	13	TRBJ2-7	CASSRDRTYEQYF	TGTGCCAGCAGCCGGGACAGAACCTACGAGCAGTACTTC
TRBV30	NA	NA	17	TRBJ2-7	CAWSPVTRELGFYEQYF	TGTGCCTGGAGCCCAGTCACTAGGGAACTGGGTTTTTACGAGCAGTACTTC
TRBV29-1	once	TRBD1	16	TRBJ1-4	CSVEETGVLGNEKLFF	TGCAGCGTTGAGGAGACAGGGGTGTTAGGGAATGAAAAACTGTTTTTT
TRBV29-1	NA	TRBD2	12	TRBJ2-5	CSVEDRSGGADF	TGCAGCGTTGAAGATCGTAGCGGGGGCGCGGACTTC
TRBV6-4	once	NA	15	TRBJ2-1	CASSIEGGSYNEQFF	TGTGCCAGCAGTATTGAGGGGGGCTCCTACAATGAGCAGTTCTTC
TRBV11-2	NA	TRBD2	13	TRBJ2-7	CASSSYSGYEQYF	TGTGCCAGCAGCTCTTATAGCGGGTACGAGCAGTACTTC
TRBV30	NA	NA	10	TRBJ2-1	CAWRELEQFF	TGTGCCTGGAGGGAGCTTGAGCAGTTCTTC
TRBV6-1	NA	NA	14	TRBJ2-1	CASIRGAAHNEQFF	TGTGCCAGCATCCGAGGGGCAGCTCACAATGAGCAGTTCTTC
TRBV5-6	NA	NA	13	TRBJ1-2	CASSSQGYYGYTF	TGTGCCAGCAGCTCGCAGGGATATTATGGCTACACCTTC
TRBV5-1	NA	TRBD1	14	TRBJ2-7	CASRTGTGLDEQYF	TGCGCCAGCAGAACCGGGACAGGGCTCGACGAGCAGTACTTC
TRBV29-1	NA	NA	13	TRBJ1-1	CSVEHGLNTEAFF	TGCAGCGTTGAACATGGGCTCAACACTGAAGCTTTCTTT
TRBV28	NA	NA	14	TRBJ1-5	CASLPGDSNQPQHF	TGTGCCAGCCTGCCTGGGGACAGCAATCAGCCCCAGCATTTT
TRBV7-2	once	NA	14	TRBJ2-7	CASSLVQGPYEQYF	TGTGCCAGCAGCTTAGTACAGGGACCTTACGAGCAGTACTTC
TRBV30	NA	NA	14	TRBJ2-7	CAWSVAGPTYEQYF	TGTGCCTGGAGTGTGGCGGGTCCCACCTACGAGCAGTACTTC
TRBV19	NA	NA	16	TRBJ2-5	CASSISPGTGGGTRYF	TGTGCCAGTAGTATTTCTCCCGGGACAGGCGGGGGGACCCGGTACTTC
TRBV7-9	few	TRBD1	15	TRBJ1-4	CASSLGAGGVEKLFF	TGTGCCAGCAGCTTAGGGGCAGGGGGCGTTGAAAAACTGTTTTTT
TRBV11-2	NA	TRBD2	20	TRBJ2-3	CASSLDKQLGLAGAADTQYF	TGTGCCAGCAGCTTAGATAAGCAACTTGGGCTAGCGGGAGCTGCGGATACGCAGTATTTT
TRBV11-3	NA	NA	15	TRBJ2-1	CASSRQTGPIDEQFF	TGTGCCAGCAGCCGGCAGACAGGACCGATAGATGAGCAGTTCTTC
TRBV28	NA	TRBD1	15	TRBJ2-7	CASSLSGQGIYEQYF	TGTGCCAGCAGTTTATCGGGACAGGGGATCTACGAGCAGTACTTC
TRBV28	NA	NA	16	TRBJ1-5	CASSPSTGYANQPQHF	TGTGCCAGCAGTCCATCTACAGGGTATGCCAATCAGCCCCAGCATTTT
TRBV18	NA	TRBD2	13	TRBJ2-7	CASSPSGRDEQYF	TGTGCCAGCTCACCTAGCGGGAGGGACGAGCAGTACTTC
TRBV2	NA	NA	11	TRBJ2-5	CASSEGETQYF	TGTGCCAGCAGTGAGGGAGAGACCCAGTACTTC
TRBV28	NA	NA	14	TRBJ2-7	CASSAPGRSYEQYF	TGTGCCAGCAGTGCACCGGGACGAAGCTACGAGCAGTACTTC
TRBV11-3	NA	NA	13	TRBJ2-1	CASSPGLNNEQFF	TGTGCCAGCAGTCCTGGACTAAACAATGAGCAGTTCTTC
TRBV29-1	few	NA	12	TRBJ1-4	CSGKWGGEKLFF	TGCAGCGGCAAGTGGGGTGGTGAAAAACTGTTTTTT
TRBV7-2	NA	TRBD2	16	TRBJ2-3	CASSLAPRDYTDTQYF	TGTGCCAGCAGCTTAGCGCCTCGGGACTACACAGATACGCAGTATTTT
TRBV5-1	NA	TRBD2	20	TRBJ2-3	CASRRGASPLSYISTDTQYF	TGCGCCAGCCGGCGGGGGGCTTCTCCTTTATCATATATTAGCACAGATACGCAGTATTTT
TRBV27	NA	NA	13	TRBJ1-3	CASSLGSGNTIYF	TGTGCCAGCAGTCTTGGGTCTGGAAACACCATATATTTT
TRBV30	NA	NA	16	TRBJ2-5	CAWSPLPGLAQETQYF	TGTGCCTGGAGTCCCCTGCCGGGACTCGCCCAGGAGACCCAGTACTTC
TRBV14	NA	NA	15	TRBJ2-1	CASSPSGTPYNEQFF	TGTGCCAGCAGCCCAAGCGGAACTCCCTACAATGAGCAGTTCTTC
TRBV29-1	few	NA	11	TRBJ1-1	CSVVGSLEAFF	TGCAGCGTTGTGGGGAGTTTGGAAGCTTTCTTT
TRBV7-7	NA	NA	16	TRBJ2-2	CASTEHSETNTGELFF	TGTGCCAGCACCGAGCACAGCGAGACGAACACCGGGGAGCTGTTTTTT
TRBV30	NA	NA	12	TRBJ2-7	CAWSGGHGEQYF	TGTGCCTGGAGTGGGGGACATGGCGAGCAGTACTTC
TRBV21-1	NA	NA	19	TRBJ2-3	CASSKARDRGPTSTDTQYF	TGTGCCAGCAGCAAAGCAAGGGACAGGGGGCCGACTAGCACAGATACGCAGTATTTT
TRBV9	NA	NA	15	TRBJ2-2	CASSVGAANTGELFF	TGTGCCAGCAGCGTAGGGGCGGCGAACACCGGGGAGCTGTTTTTT
TRBV29-1	NA	NA	13	TRBJ2-7	CSWRTESSYEQYF	TGCAGCTGGCGCACCGAGAGCTCCTACGAGCAGTACTTC
TRBV2	NA	TRBD1	13	TRBJ1-1	CASSLGTEVEAFF	TGTGCCAGCAGTCTGGGGACAGAAGTTGAAGCTTTCTTT
TRBV10-3	NA	NA	16	TRBJ1-4	CAISPRDLKTNEKLFF	TGTGCCATCAGTCCCAGGGATCTAAAAACTAATGAAAAACTGTTTTTT